Below are 14 T cell receptor beta chains sequenced from a single sample in a study of blood T cells in healthy people across ages. Primers used in a second PCR of roughly 6 to 11 cycles were a sample-barcoded 5' primer and a J-beta primer mix. TCRdb re-analysed the 5' RACE reads in MiXCR, keeping a single row per CDR3 protein. This sample has under 1,000,000 distinct CDR3 sequences, with approximately 35% found just once. The sample was blood. The receptors stem from a man younger than 35 in good health.

As to this clonotype: At one boundary the junction diverges from the germline segment, which might be a read error. This chain joins TRBV4-1 and TRBJ2-4, with 7 bases fitting TRBD1. The CDR3 is 16 amino acids. Germline loops: CDR1 MGHRA, CDR2 YSYEKL. CDR3: CASSQEGDRQMNSQYF. The CDR3 DNA sequence: TGCGCCAGCAGCCAAGAGGGGGACAGACAAATGAACAGTCAGTACTTC.

The CDR3 loop is CSSGTENTGELFF. CDR3 nucleotides: TGCAGCAGCGGGACAGAGAACACCGGGGAGCTGTTTTTT. The rearrangement joins TRBV29-1 to TRBJ2-2; D may match TRBD1 or TRBD2 (7 bases each). This CDR3 comprises 13 residues. The ends were cut back, 8 bases at V and 1 base at J, with 11 bases in the middle. Germline V gene data show CDR1 as SQVTM and CDR2 as ANQGSEA.

V and J are TRBV3-1 and TRBJ2-1, with no clear D. V lost 1 base and J lost 2, with 6 bases in between. The CDR3 spans 14 residues. From germline, CDR1 is LGHDT and CDR2 YNNKEL (reference sequence). The CDR3 DNA follows: TGTGCCAGCAGCCAAGTTTCCACCTACAATGAGCAGTTCTTC. It specifies CASSQVSTYNEQFF.

This clonotype was recorded at least ten times. The chain is built from TRBV4-3 and TRBJ2-1; 8 nucleotides match TRBD2. The J segment lost 9 bases and the V segment lost 0 bases, leaving 10 bases of the junction unmatched. From germline, CDR1 is LGHNA and CDR2 YSLEER. The CDR3 runs 16 residues. The CDR3 nucleotides are TGCGCCAGCAGCCAAGATAGGGCGGGGGGCCAACCTGAGCAGTTCTTC. Translating it yields CASSQDRAGGQPEQFF.

This clonotype appeared once. This may stem from a read error, because a much larger clone lies one nucleotide away. The rearrangement uses TRBV20-1 and TRBJ2-7; D gene unclear. Germline CDR1 reads DFQATT; CDR2 reads SNEGSKA (reference sequence). Trimming pared 3 bases from V and 7 bases from J, leaving 10 bases between. There are 11 residues in the CDR3. The CDR3 nucleotides read TGCAGTGCTAGGAAGTCAAATGAGCAGTACTTC. Amino acid sequence: CSARKSNEQYF.

The chain is built from TRBV9 and TRBJ1-1; perhaps TRBD1 as D (5 bases). Trimming removed 4 bases at V and 1 base at J, with 17 bases between. The CDR3 covers 16 residues. The germline CDR1 and CDR2 sequences are SGDLS and YYNGEE. The CDR3 sequence is CASSPRPGAKNTEAFF. The DNA for the CDR3 is TGTGCCAGCAGCCCCCGCCCCGGGGCCAAGAACACTGAAGCTTTCTTT.

The chain is built from TRBV12-3 or TRBV12-4 and TRBJ2-3; 8 bases align to TRBD2. The CDR3 sequence is 16 residues long. V shed 7 bases, J shed 3 bases, and the junction held 12 bases outside the gene matches. CDR3 residues: CASTIRAGGLTDTQYF. CDR3 DNA: TGTGCCAGCACGATTCGGGCGGGAGGTCTTACAGATACGCAGTATTTT.

This clonotype was observed at least ten times. The J gene is TRBJ2-1, the V gene TRBV7-2; tentatively, D is TRBD1 (5 bases). The length of the CDR3 is 13 residues. Germline assignment: CDR1 SGHTA and CDR2 FQGNSA. The V gene lost 1 base and the J gene lost 8 bases, with 9 bases spanning the gap. The CDR3 DNA follows: TGTGCCAGCAGCTTAGGCCGCAGGGATGAGCAGTTCTTC. Translation: CASSLGRRDEQFF. The variable domain in full, with the rest retrieved from reference TRBV7-2 and TRBJ2-1, is GAGVSQSPSNKVTEKGKDVELRCDPISGHTALYWYRQSLGQGLEFLIYFQGNSAPDKSGLPSDRFSAERTGGSVSTLTIQRTQQEDSAVYLCASSLGRRDEQFFGPGTRLTVL.

This clonotype was counted ten times or more. The V call is TRBV20-1, the J call TRBJ1-2; D is unclear. V lost 6 bases, J lost 8 bases, and 16 bases lay in between. CDR3 length: 12 residues. Germline CDR1 DFQATT, CDR2 SNEGSKA (reference sequence). CDR3 amino acids: CSAPPPEVGYTF. CDR3 nucleotides: TGCAGTGCCCCCCCGCCGGAAGTCGGCTACACCTTC.

Concerning this clonotype: This may be a read error: a much more frequent sequence differs by one nucleotide. The chain couples TRBV7-3 to TRBJ2-3; possibly TRBD1 or TRBD2 for D (7 bases each). The germline V gene encodes CDR1 SGHTA and CDR2 FQGTGA. V was cut by 5 bases and J by 7 bases, with 16 bases left in between. This CDR3 has 14 residues. CDR3 residues: CASSPGGAPNTQYF. Written as DNA, the CDR3 is TGTGCCAGCAGCCCAGGGGGGGCCCCAAATACGCAGTATTTT.

The rearrangement joins TRBV18 to TRBJ2-1; the D gene is possibly TRBD2 (5 bases). This CDR3 is 14 amino acids long. With 1 base removed from V and 6 bases from J, the gap between germline ends came to 10 bases. Germline V CDR1 and CDR2: KGHSH, LQKENI. CDR3 residues: CASSPRGRPNEQFF. CDR3 coding DNA: TGTGCCAGCTCACCACGAGGGCGGCCCAATGAGCAGTTCTTC.

J is TRBJ1-2 and V is TRBV12-3 or TRBV12-4; TRBD1 might be the D (5 bases). The CDR3 consists of 14 residues. V lost 5 bases, J lost 8 bases, and 18 bases lay in between. CDR3 in amino acids: CASSPFRQTWGYTF. For the CDR3, the DNA is TGTGCCAGCAGTCCATTTCGACAGACTTGGGGCTACACCTTC.

On this clonotype: Germline is not matched at one junction end, which may reflect a read error. This chain joins TRBV28 and TRBJ2-5, with unresolved D. CDR1 and CDR2 from the germline V gene are MDHEN and SYDVKM. There are 12 residues in the CDR3. The CDR3 sequence: CASNGYQGTQYF. CDR3 nucleotides: TGTGCCAGCAACGGGTATCAAGGGACCCAGTACTTC. Filled out from reference TRBV28 and TRBJ2-5, the complete variable domain reads DVKVTQSSRYLVKRTGEKVFLECVQDMDHENMFWYRQDPGLGLRLIYFSYDVKMKEKGDIPEGYSVSREKKERFSLILESASTNQTSMYLCASNGYQGTQYFGPGTRLLVL.

The chain combines TRBV27 with TRBJ2-3, with D uncertain. This CDR3 comprises 13 residues. The germline V and J ends were trimmed by 0 bases and 7 bases, with 8 bases remaining between them. Germline V gene data show CDR1 as MNHEY and CDR2 as SMNVEV (reference sequence). CDR3 DNA sequence: TGTGCCAGCAGTTTATCGCCTATTCATACGCAGTATTTT. This sequence encodes CASSLSPIHTQYF.